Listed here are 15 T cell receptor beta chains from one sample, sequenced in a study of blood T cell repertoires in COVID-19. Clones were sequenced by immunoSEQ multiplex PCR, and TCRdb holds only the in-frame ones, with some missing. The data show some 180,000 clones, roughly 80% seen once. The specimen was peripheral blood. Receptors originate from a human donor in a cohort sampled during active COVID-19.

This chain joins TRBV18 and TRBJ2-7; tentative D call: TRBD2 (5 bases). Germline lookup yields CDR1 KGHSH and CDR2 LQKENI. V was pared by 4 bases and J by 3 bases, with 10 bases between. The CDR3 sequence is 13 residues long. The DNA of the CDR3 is TGTGCCAGCTCACGGACTTCCCGCTACGAGCAGTACTTC. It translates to CASSRTSRYEQYF. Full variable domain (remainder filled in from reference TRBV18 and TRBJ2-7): NAGVMQNPRHLVRRRGQEARLRCSPMKGHSHVYWYRQLPEEGLKFMVYLQKENIIDESGMPKERFSAEFPKEGPSILRIQQVVRGDSAAYFCASSRTSRYEQYFGPGTRLTVT.

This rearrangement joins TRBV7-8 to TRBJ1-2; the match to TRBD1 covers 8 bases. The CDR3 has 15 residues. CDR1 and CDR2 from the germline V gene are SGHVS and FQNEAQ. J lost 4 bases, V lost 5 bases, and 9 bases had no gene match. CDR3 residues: CASSQDRVEGYGYTF. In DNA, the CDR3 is TGTGCCAGCAGCCAGGACAGGGTGGAGGGCTATGGCTACACCTTC.

The DNA of the CDR3 is TGTGCCAGCAGTACAGGGGCAGGGAACGGCGCCGGGGAGCTGTTTTTT. Translated: CASSTGAGNGAGELFF. The chain joins TRBV27 to TRBJ2-2, with 7 bases identical to TRBD1. This CDR3 is built from 16 residues. Germline CDR1 is MNHEY and CDR2 is SMNVEV (reference sequence). The ends lost 5 bases at V and 6 bases at J; junction bases unmatched: 12.

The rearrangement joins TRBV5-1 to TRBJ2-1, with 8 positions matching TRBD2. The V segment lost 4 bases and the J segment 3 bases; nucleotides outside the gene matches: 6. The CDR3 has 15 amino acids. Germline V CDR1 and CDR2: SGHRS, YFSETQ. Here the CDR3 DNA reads TGCGCCAGCAGCATAAGCGGGGGCGACTACAATGAGCAGTTCTTC. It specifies CASSISGGDYNEQFF.

The CDR3 here is CAWSVGGAGGYTF. In DNA form, the CDR3 reads TGTGCCTGGAGTGTAGGAGGGGCCGGTGGCTACACCTTC. The V and J genes are TRBV30 and TRBJ1-2, with D possibly TRBD1 on 5 matching bases. Trimming removed 0 bases at V and 7 bases at J, with 12 bases between. CDR3 length equals 13 residues. Germline loops: CDR1 GTSNPN, CDR2 SVGIG (reference sequence).

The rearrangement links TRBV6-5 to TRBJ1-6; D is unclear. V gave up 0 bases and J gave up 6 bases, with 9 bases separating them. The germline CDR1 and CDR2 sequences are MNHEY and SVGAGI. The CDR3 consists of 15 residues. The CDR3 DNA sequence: TGTGCCAGCAGTTACTCGAATGGCGGTAATTCACCCCTCCACTTT. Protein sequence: CASSYSNGGNSPLHF.

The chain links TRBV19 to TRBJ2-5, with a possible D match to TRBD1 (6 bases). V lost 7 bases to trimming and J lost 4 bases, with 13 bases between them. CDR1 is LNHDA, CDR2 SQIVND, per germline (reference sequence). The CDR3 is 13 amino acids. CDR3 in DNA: TGTGCCAGTATGGGGGAAGGGGGAGAGACCCAGTACTTC. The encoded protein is CASMGEGGETQYF. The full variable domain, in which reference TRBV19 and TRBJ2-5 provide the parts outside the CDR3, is DGGITQSPKYLFRKEGQNVTLSCEQNLNHDAMYWYRQDPGQGLRLIYYSQIVNDFQKGDIAEGYSVSREKKESFPLTVTSAQKNPTAFYLCASMGEGGETQYFGPGTRLLVL.

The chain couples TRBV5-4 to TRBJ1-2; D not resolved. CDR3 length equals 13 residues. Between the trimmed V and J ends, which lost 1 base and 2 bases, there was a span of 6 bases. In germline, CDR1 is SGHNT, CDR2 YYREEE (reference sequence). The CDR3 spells CASSLSQNYGYTF. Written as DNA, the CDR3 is TGTGCCAGCAGCTTGAGTCAGAACTATGGCTACACCTTC.

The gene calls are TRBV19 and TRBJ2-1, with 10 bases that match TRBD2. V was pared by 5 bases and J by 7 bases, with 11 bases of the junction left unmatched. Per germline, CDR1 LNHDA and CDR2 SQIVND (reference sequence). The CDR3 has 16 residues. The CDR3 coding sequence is TGTGCCAGTAGTCTTTTAGCGGGGGGCCTGGGAAATGAGCAGTTCTTC. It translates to CASSLLAGGLGNEQFF.

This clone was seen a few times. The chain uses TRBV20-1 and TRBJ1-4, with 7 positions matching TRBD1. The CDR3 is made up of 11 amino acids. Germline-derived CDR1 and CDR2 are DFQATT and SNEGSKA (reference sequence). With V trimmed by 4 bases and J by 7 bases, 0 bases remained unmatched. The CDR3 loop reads CSANRGEKLFF. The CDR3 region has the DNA TGCAGTGCTAACAGGGGTGAAAAACTGTTTTTT.

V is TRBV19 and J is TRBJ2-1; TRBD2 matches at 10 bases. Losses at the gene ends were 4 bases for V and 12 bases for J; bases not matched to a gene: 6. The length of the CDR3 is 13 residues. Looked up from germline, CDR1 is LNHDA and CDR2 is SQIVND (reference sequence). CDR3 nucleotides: TGTGCCAGTAGTACGCTAGCGGGGGAGTGGCAGTTCTTC. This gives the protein CASSTLAGEWQFF. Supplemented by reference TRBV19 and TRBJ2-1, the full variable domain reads DGGITQSPKYLFRKEGQNVTLSCEQNLNHDAMYWYRQDPGQGLRLIYYSQIVNDFQKGDIAEGYSVSREKKESFPLTVTSAQKNPTAFYLCASSTLAGEWQFFGPGTRLTVL.

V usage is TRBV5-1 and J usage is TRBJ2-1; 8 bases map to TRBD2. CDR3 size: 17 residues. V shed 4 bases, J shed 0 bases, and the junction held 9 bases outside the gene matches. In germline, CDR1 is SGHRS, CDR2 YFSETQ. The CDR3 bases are TGCGCCAGCAGCCCTCTCACTAGCGGAGGCTCCTACAATGAGCAGTTCTTC. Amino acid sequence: CASSPLTSGGSYNEQFF.

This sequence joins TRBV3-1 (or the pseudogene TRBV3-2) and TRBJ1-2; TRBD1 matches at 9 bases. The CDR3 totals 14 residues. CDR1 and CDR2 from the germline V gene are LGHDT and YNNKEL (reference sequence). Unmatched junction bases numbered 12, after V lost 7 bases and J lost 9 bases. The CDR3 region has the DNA TGTGCCAGCACACAAAAGGGACAGGGACGGAGCTACACCTTC. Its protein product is CASTQKGQGRSYTF.

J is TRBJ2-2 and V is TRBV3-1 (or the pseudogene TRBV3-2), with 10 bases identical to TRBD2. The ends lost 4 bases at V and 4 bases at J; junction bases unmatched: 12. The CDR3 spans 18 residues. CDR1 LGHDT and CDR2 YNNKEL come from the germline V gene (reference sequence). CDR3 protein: CASSPRHSGGASTGELFF. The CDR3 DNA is TGTGCCAGCAGCCCAAGGCACAGCGGGGGGGCTAGCACCGGGGAGCTGTTTTTT.

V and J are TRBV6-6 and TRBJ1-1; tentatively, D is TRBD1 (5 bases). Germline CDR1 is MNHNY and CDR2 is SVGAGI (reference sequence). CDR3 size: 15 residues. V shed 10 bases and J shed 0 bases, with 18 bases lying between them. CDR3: CATEMGAGLNTEAFF. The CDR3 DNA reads TGTGCCACGGAGATGGGTGCAGGGTTGAACACTGAAGCTTTCTTT.